These 27 T cell receptor beta chains came from one sample sequenced in a study of cytomegalovirus exposure and HLA in healthy donors. Researchers ran the PCR with 60 Vbeta and 13 Jbeta primers. Libraries were prepared by immunoSEQ multiplex PCR; TCRdb keeps only in-frame clonotypes and omits some of them. The sample lists about 250,000 clones, roughly 70% occurring once. The material sequenced was PBMCs. The receptors were sampled from a female donor in good health and CMV-seronegative.

The chain has TRBV10-3 and TRBJ2-5, with TRBD2 as a possible D gene (6 bases). Per the germline V gene, CDR1 is ENHRY and CDR2 is SYGVKD. The V and J ends lost 4 bases and 5 bases respectively, with 20 bases between them. CDR3 length equals 16 residues. CDR3 amino acids: CAISGFSGAGGETQYF. The DNA of the CDR3 is TGTGCCATCAGTGGGTTCTCGGGAGCCGGCGGGGAGACCCAGTACTTC.

The V and J genes are TRBV14 and TRBJ2-1, with D perhaps TRBD1 (6 bases). Germline assignment: CDR1 SGHDN and CDR2 FVKESK. The CDR3 covers 11 residues. The V and J ends lost 5 bases and 10 bases respectively, with 9 bases between them. The CDR3 DNA is TGTGCCAGCAGCACGAGGGGGGAGCAGTTCTTC. Translated, it gives CASSTRGEQFF.

The chain has TRBV28 and TRBJ1-1; 7 nucleotides align to TRBD1. CDR1 MDHEN and CDR2 SYDVKM come from the germline V gene. V was clipped by 7 bases and J by 0 bases; unmatched bases: 5. The CDR3 consists of 14 residues. The CDR3 DNA is TGTGCCAGCACCCTACAGGGGTTGAACACTGAAGCTTTCTTT. Translation: CASTLQGLNTEAFF.

V gene TRBV5-1 combines with J gene TRBJ2-1; D is possibly TRBD2 (6 bases). From germline, CDR1 is SGHRS and CDR2 YFSETQ. The CDR3 is 18 residues long. V dropped 7 bases and J dropped 3 bases, with 26 bases sitting between them. CDR3 protein: CASAFSPSGGLVYNEQFF. As DNA, the CDR3 is TGCGCCAGCGCGTTTTCCCCTAGTGGAGGGCTAGTCTACAATGAGCAGTTCTTC.

J is TRBJ2-5 and V is TRBV4-1, with 10 bases fitting TRBD2. The germline V gene encodes CDR1 MGHRA and CDR2 YSYEKL. With 0 bases clipped from V and 2 bases from J, the junction kept 9 bases outside the gene matches. This CDR3 region has 18 residues. The CDR3 DNA is TGCGCCAGCAGCCAAGATAACAGCGGGAGGGTACTACAAGAGACCCAGTACTTC. Translation: CASSQDNSGRVLQETQYF.

This clone showed up just a few times. V and J are TRBV5-1 and TRBJ2-5; 7 bases are shared with TRBD2. The CDR3 runs to 16 residues. J was trimmed by 2 bases and V by 0 bases; bases with no gene match: 7. The germline V gene encodes CDR1 SGHRS and CDR2 YFSETQ. The CDR3 nucleotides read TGCGCCAGCAGCTTGGGATCTAGCGGAAGTCAAGAGACCCAGTACTTC. Protein sequence: CASSLGSSGSQETQYF.

This chain connects TRBV5-1 to TRBJ2-1; tentative D call: TRBD1 (5 bases). V was trimmed by 1 base and J by 6 bases, leaving 11 bases between them. This CDR3 is 14 amino acids long. Germline V CDR1 and CDR2: SGHRS, YFSETQ. The CDR3 DNA reads TGCGCCAGCAGCTTGATCCAGGGTAGCAATGAGCAGTTCTTC. It translates to CASSLIQGSNEQFF.

The chain recombines TRBV4-2 with TRBJ2-5, with D hard to call. Trimming pared 0 bases from V and 5 bases from J, leaving 7 bases between. There are 13 residues in the CDR3. Germline CDR1 is LGHNA and CDR2 is YNFKEQ. The CDR3 here is CASSQDDGETQYF. The CDR3 nucleotides read TGTGCCAGCAGCCAAGATGACGGGGAGACCCAGTACTTC.

The V and J genes are TRBV27 and TRBJ2-5; 11 positions match TRBD2. The CDR3 is 15 amino acids. The germline V gene encodes CDR1 MNHEY and CDR2 SMNVEV (reference sequence). Trimming took 6 bases from V and 5 from J; bases not matched to a gene: 8. The CDR3 protein is CASRTVAGGPETQYF. CDR3 DNA sequence: TGTGCCAGCAGGACCGTAGCGGGAGGGCCGGAGACCCAGTACTTC.

This clone was picked up a small number of times. The V gene is TRBV7-2, the J gene TRBJ2-7; unclear D gene. V was cut by 4 bases and J by 3 bases, with 4 bases left in between. This CDR3 has 11 residues. Per germline, CDR1 SGHTA and CDR2 FQGNSA. CDR3 bases: TGTGCCAGCAGCTCAGACTACGAGCAGTACTTC. Translated: CASSSDYEQYF.

The V gene is TRBV5-6, the J gene TRBJ2-7, with 7 bases that match TRBD1. The junction had 3 bases not matched to a gene; V was cut back by 0 bases and J by 3 bases. The CDR3 length is 14 residues. CDR1 is SGHDT and CDR2 is YYEEEE in the germline V gene. The CDR3 is CASSLGQGYYEQYF. CDR3 sequence (DNA): TGTGCCAGCAGCTTGGGACAGGGTTACTACGAGCAGTACTTC.

The chain recombines TRBV5-1 with TRBJ2-1, with 7 bases aligning to TRBD2. Germline V lookup: CDR1 SGHRS, CDR2 YFSETQ. The CDR3 is 15 residues long. J was trimmed by 7 bases and V by 3 bases; bases with no gene match: 10. The CDR3 is CASSWGGVQGNEQFF. The CDR3 coding sequence is TGCGCCAGCAGCTGGGGAGGGGTCCAGGGTAATGAGCAGTTCTTC.

The chain links TRBV7-8 to TRBJ1-1; D is ambiguous. Trimming left V 4 bases short and J 4 bases short, with 7 bases between. Germline CDR1 and CDR2: SGHVS and FQNEAQ. The CDR3 loop spans 12 amino acids. The CDR3 DNA reads as TGTGCCAGCAGCTCGGTGAGCACTGAAGCTTTCTTT. Encoded protein: CASSSVSTEAFF.

The chain couples TRBV19 to TRBJ2-5; D perhaps matches TRBD2 (5 bases). Trimming removed 4 bases from V and 1 base from J, with 7 bases in between. In germline, CDR1 is LNHDA, CDR2 SQIVND (reference sequence). The CDR3 contains 13 residues. The chain's CDR3 is CASSSGPQETQYF. CDR3 DNA sequence: TGTGCCAGTAGTAGCGGGCCCCAAGAGACCCAGTACTTC.

The chain combines TRBV28 with TRBJ2-1; 11 bases are a match to TRBD2. The CDR3 runs to 17 residues. V shed 6 bases, J shed 2 bases, and the junction held 9 bases outside the gene matches. Germline V gene lookup returns CDR1 MDHEN and CDR2 SYDVKM. The CDR3: CASRGETTSGAYNEQFF. As DNA, the CDR3 is TGTGCCAGCAGGGGAGAAACGACTAGCGGGGCCTACAATGAGCAGTTCTTC.

The chain recombines TRBV7-6 with TRBJ2-5, with 11 bases matching TRBD2. The J call may not be correct, given that the DNA end is closer to TRBJ2-7. This CDR3 spans 16 amino acids. The germline V gene has CDR1 SGHVS and CDR2 FNYEAQ. CDR3: CASSLGGLAETYEQYF. CDR3 bases: TGTGCCAGCAGCTTAGGGGGACTAGCGGAAACCTACGAGCAGTACTTC.

The chain links TRBV29-1 to TRBJ2-7; TRBD1 matches 8 bases. This CDR3 has 17 residues. CDR1 SQVTM and CDR2 ANQGSEA come from the germline V gene. V dropped 2 bases and J dropped 4; count of bases not matched to a gene: 16. CDR3 sequence reads: CSVELGTGGNGEYEQYF. The CDR3, as DNA: TGCAGCGTTGAATTGGGAACAGGGGGAAATGGCGAGTACGAGCAGTACTTC.

This clone turned up a few times. The sample has other DNA sequences that encode this CDR3 too. This sequence joins TRBV30 and TRBJ1-1; maybe TRBD1 (6 bases). This CDR3 spans 13 amino acids. V was shortened by 3 bases and J by 0 bases, with 8 bases between the two germline ends. Germline V lookup: CDR1 GTSNPN, CDR2 SVGIG (reference sequence). Here the CDR3 DNA reads TGTGCCTGGAGGCAGGGGATGAACACTGAAGCTTTCTTT. It is translated as CAWRQGMNTEAFF.

Notes on this clone: One junction end does not reproduce the germline sequence, and a read error may be involved. This chain uses TRBV12-5 with TRBJ2-2; 11 nucleotides agree with TRBD2. Germline V CDR1 and CDR2: LGHNT, FRNRAP. The CDR3 covers 15 residues. The CDR3 region is CASGLGLAAQGELFF. CDR3 in DNA: TGTGCTAGTGGCTTGGGACTAGCGGCGCAAGGGGAGCTGTTTTTT.

The V gene is TRBV10-1, the J gene TRBJ2-1; possible D gene TRBD2, 6 bases. CDR1 WNHNN and CDR2 SYGVQD come from the germline V gene (reference sequence). The CDR3 totals 13 residues. V lost 6 bases and J lost 8, with 14 bases in between. The CDR3 loop reads CASRETSSDEQFF. The CDR3 DNA reads TGCGCCAGCAGAGAAACTAGCTCGGATGAGCAGTTCTTC.

In its sample, this clone was seen a few times. The genes are TRBV2 and TRBJ2-1; 8 bases fit TRBD1. V shed 7 bases, J shed 4 bases, and the junction held 9 bases outside the gene matches. This CDR3 is built from 15 residues. Germline V gene lookup returns CDR1 SNHLY and CDR2 FYNNEI. Here the CDR3 DNA reads TGTGCCAGCATGAGAGGTCAGGGGGCTTACAATGAGCAGTTCTTC. Residues: CASMRGQGAYNEQFF.

This chain links TRBV5-4 with TRBJ1-1; 8 nucleotides agree with TRBD1. CDR3 length: 17 amino acids. Per germline, CDR1 SGHNT and CDR2 YYREEE (reference sequence). V shed 4 bases, J shed 5 bases, and the junction held 16 bases outside the gene matches. CDR3 sequence (DNA): TGTGCCAGCAGCCCCCGCCGGACAGGGAGTATAAGGACTGAAGCTTTCTTT. Amino acid sequence: CASSPRRTGSIRTEAFF.

V usage is TRBV18 and J usage is TRBJ2-7; possibly TRBD2 for D (6 bases). CDR1 and CDR2 from the germline V gene are KGHSH and LQKENI. Trimming stripped 5 bases from V and 6 bases from J, with 20 bases between. CDR3 size: 15 residues. CDR3 in amino acids: CASSSVSGSASEQYF. The CDR3 bases are TGTGCCAGCTCATCTGTTAGCGGTAGTGCCTCCGAGCAGTACTTC.

This clone occurred once. V gene TRBV7-6 combines with J gene TRBJ2-7, with D possibly TRBD1 on 6 matching bases. From germline, CDR1 is SGHVS and CDR2 FNYEAQ. The CDR3 sequence is 14 residues long. V lost 1 base to trimming and J lost 3 bases, with 10 bases between them. The CDR3 here is CASSLGDTYYEQYF. CDR3 in DNA: TGTGCCAGCAGCTTAGGGGACACCTACTACGAGCAGTACTTC.

The chain carries TRBV7-6 and TRBJ2-2, with 13 positions matching TRBD2. Per germline, CDR1 SGHVS and CDR2 FNYEAQ. The CDR3 covers 16 residues. V lost 4 bases to trimming and J lost 4 bases; unmatched junction nucleotides: 3. DNA for the CDR3: TGTGCCAGCAGCTCCGGGACTAGCGGGGCCACCGGGGAGCTGTTTTTT. Translating it yields CASSSGTSGATGELFF.

The chain carries TRBV28 and TRBJ2-2, with D maybe TRBD2 (7 bases). V lost 3 bases to trimming and J lost 5 bases, with 13 bases between them. Germline values: CDR1 MDHEN, CDR2 SYDVKM. This CDR3 contains 15 residues. The chain's CDR3 is CASSFRGAGTGELFF. Written as DNA, the CDR3 is TGTGCCAGCAGTTTTCGGGGGGCAGGAACCGGGGAGCTGTTTTTT.

V is TRBV11-3 and J is TRBJ1-1; 11 positions agree with TRBD1. The CDR3 has 15 residues. Germline V gene data show CDR1 as SGHNT and CDR2 as YENEEA. V trimming: 1 base; J trimming: 8 bases; junction bases outside the gene matches: 6. Written as DNA, the CDR3 is TGTGCCAGCAGCTTAGTTGGACAGGGGGCGCAAGAAGCTTTCTTT. This gives the protein CASSLVGQGAQEAFF.